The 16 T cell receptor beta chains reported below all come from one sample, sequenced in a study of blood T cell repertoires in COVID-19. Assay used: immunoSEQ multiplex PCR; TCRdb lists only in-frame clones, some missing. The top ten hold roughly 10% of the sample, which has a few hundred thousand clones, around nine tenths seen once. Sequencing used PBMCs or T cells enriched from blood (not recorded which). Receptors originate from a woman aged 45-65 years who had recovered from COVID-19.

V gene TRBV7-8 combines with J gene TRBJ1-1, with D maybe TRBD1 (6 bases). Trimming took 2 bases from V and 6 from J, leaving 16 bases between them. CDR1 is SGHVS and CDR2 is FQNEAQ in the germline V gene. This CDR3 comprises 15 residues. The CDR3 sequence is CASSLTRGRSPEAFF. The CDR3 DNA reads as TGTGCCAGCAGCTTAACCAGGGGTCGGAGCCCTGAAGCTTTCTTT. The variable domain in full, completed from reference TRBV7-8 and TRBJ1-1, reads GAGVSQSPRYKVAKRGQDVALRCDPISGHVSLFWYQQALGQGPEFLTYFQNEAQLDKSGLPSDRFFAERPEGSVSTLKIQRTQQEDSAVYLCASSLTRGRSPEAFFGQGTRLTVV.

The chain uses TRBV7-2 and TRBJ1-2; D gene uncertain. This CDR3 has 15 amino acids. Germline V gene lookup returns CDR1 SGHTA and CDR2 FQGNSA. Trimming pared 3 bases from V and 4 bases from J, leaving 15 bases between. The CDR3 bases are TGTGCCAGCAGCTTGGGATCCTGGGGAGGCTATGGCTACACCTTC. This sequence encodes CASSLGSWGGYGYTF.

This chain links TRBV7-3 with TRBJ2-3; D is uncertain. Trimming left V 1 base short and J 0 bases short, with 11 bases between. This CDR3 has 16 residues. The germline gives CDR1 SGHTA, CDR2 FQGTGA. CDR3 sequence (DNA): TGTGCCAGCAGCTTAATTGCGGCACCTAGCACAGATACGCAGTATTTT. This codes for CASSLIAAPSTDTQYF. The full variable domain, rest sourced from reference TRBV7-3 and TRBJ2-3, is GAGVSQTPSNKVTEKGKYVELRCDPISGHTALYWYRQSLGQGPEFLIYFQGTGAADDSGLPNDRFFAVRPEGSVSTLKIQRTERGDSAVYLCASSLIAAPSTDTQYFGPGTRLTVL.

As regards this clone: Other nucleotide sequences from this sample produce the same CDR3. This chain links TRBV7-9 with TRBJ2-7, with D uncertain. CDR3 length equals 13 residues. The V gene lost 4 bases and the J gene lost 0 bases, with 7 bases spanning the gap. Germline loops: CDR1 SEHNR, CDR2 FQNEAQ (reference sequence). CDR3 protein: CASSSPGSYEQYF. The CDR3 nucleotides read TGTGCCAGCAGCTCGCCGGGCTCCTACGAGCAGTACTTC.

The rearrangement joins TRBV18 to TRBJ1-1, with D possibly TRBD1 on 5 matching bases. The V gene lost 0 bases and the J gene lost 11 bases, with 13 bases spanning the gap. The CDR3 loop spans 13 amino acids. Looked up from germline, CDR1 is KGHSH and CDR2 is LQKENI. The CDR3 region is CASSPPGAKDAFF. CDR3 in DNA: TGTGCCAGCTCACCACCAGGGGCGAAGGATGCTTTCTTT. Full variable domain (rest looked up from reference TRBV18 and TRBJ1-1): NAGVMQNPRHLVRRRGQEARLRCSPMKGHSHVYWYRQLPEEGLKFMVYLQKENIIDESGMPKERFSAEFPKEGPSILRIQQVVRGDSAAYFCASSPPGAKDAFFGQGTRLTVV.

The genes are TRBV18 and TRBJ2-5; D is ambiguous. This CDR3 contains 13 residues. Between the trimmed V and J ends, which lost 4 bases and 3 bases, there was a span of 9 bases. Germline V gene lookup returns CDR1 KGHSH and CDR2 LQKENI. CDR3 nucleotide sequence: TGTGCCAGCTCACGTGGGCCCGAAGAGACCCAGTACTTC. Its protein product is CASSRGPEETQYF.

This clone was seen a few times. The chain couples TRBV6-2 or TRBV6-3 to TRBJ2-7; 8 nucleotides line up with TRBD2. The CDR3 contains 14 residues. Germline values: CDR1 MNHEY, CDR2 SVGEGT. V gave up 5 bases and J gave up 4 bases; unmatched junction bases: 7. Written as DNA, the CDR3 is TGTGCCAGCAGTAGGGGACTAGAGTCATACGAGCAGTACTTC. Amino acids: CASSRGLESYEQYF.

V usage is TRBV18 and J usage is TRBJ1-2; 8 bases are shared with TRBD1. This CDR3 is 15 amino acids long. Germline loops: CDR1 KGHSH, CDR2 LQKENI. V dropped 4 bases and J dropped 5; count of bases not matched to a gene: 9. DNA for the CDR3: TGTGCCAGCTCACAAAACCAGGGGGCGTCGTATGGCTACACCTTC. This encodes CASSQNQGASYGYTF.

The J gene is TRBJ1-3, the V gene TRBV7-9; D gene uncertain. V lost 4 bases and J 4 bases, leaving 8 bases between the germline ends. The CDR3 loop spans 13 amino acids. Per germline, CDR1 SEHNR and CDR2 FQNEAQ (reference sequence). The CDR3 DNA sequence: TGTGCCAGCAGCTCCGAGATGGGAAACACCATATATTTT. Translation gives CASSSEMGNTIYF.

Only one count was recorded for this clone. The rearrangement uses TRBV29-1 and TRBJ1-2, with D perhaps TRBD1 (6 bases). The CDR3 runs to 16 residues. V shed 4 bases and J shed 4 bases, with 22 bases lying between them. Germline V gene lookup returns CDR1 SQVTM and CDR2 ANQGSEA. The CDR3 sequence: CSVGLPGGRGGYGYTF. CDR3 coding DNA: TGCAGCGTTGGTCTACCGGGGGGCAGGGGTGGCTATGGCTACACCTTC.

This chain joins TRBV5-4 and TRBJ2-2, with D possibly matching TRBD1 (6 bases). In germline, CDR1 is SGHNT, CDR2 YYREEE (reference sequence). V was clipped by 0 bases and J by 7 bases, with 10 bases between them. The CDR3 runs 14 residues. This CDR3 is CASSLAGDDGELFF. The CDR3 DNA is TGTGCCAGCAGCTTGGCAGGGGATGACGGGGAGCTGTTTTTT.

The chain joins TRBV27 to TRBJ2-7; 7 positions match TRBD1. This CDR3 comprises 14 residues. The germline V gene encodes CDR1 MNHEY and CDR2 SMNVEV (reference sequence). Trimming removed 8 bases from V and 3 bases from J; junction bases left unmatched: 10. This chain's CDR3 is CASASQGRYYEQYF. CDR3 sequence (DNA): TGTGCCAGCGCATCACAGGGGAGATACTACGAGCAGTACTTC.

Here the CDR3 DNA reads TGCGCCAGCAGCATAGGACAGGGGGCAGATACGCAGTATTTT. Translating it yields CASSIGQGADTQYF. The chain carries TRBV5-1 and TRBJ2-3, with 10 bases fitting TRBD1. The CDR3 is made up of 14 amino acids. Looked up from germline, CDR1 is SGHRS and CDR2 is YFSETQ. The J segment lost 4 bases and the V segment lost 4 bases, leaving 3 bases of the junction unmatched. The entire variable domain, with the rest obtained from reference TRBV5-1 and TRBJ2-3, is as follows: KAGVTQTPRYLIKTRGQQVTLSCSPISGHRSVSWYQQTPGQGLQFLFEYFSETQRNKGNFPGRFSGRQFSNSRSEMNVSTLELGDSALYLCASSIGQGADTQYFGPGTRLTVL.

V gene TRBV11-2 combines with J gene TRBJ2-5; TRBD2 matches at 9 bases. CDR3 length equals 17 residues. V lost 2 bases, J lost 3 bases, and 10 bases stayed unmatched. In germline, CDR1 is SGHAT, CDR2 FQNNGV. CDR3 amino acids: CASSLIKGSGGEETQYF. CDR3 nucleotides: TGTGCCAGCAGCTTAATAAAGGGTAGCGGGGGAGAAGAGACCCAGTACTTC.

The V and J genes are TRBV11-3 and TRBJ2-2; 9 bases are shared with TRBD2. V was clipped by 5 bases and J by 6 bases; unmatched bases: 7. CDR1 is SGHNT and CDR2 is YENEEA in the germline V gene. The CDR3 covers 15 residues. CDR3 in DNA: TGTGCCAGCAGCGGAGGACTAGCGATAGCCGGGGAGCTGTTTTTT. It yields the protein CASSGGLAIAGELFF.

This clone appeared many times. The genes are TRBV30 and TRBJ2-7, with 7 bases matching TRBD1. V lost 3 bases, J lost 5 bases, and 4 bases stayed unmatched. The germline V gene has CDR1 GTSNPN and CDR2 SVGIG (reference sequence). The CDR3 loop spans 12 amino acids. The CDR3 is CAWSQTGNEQYF. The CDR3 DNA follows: TGTGCCTGGAGCCAGACAGGGAACGAGCAGTACTTC.